This T cell receptor (beta chain) comes out of a study of control samples from healthy donors and cancer patients. The CDR3 is made up of 14 amino acids. J lost 6 bases, V lost 5 bases, and 9 bases had no gene match. CDR1 MGHDK and CDR2 SYGVNS come from the germline V gene. The protocol was immunoSEQ multiplex PCR, while the TCRdb copy is restricted to in-frame clones and leaves out a portion. The sample has some 150,000 clones, about 94% seen once. The sample consisted of PBMCs. The TCR comes from a man between 60 and 70 years old with colorectal cancer. The chain carries TRBV25-1 and TRBJ1-2; 7 bases map to TRBD1. CDR3 sequence (DNA): TGTGCCAGCAGTTGGGAGACAGGGATAGATGGCTACACCTTC. It yields the protein CASSWETGIDGYTF.